The clone carrying this T cell receptor beta chain has only a few counts. Its antigen is unknown. What was sequenced were expressed TCRB transcripts, since all of the isolated RNA had been reverse transcribed. It was found that naive, central memory and regulatory T cell samples averaged about 3.5 million reads. TCRdb keeps only in-frame clones here, not all; method: immunoSEQ multiplex PCR. Altogether around 160,000 clones are present, 7.5% to 9.5% being singletons, with the ten largest covering about 0.5%. The record originates from a study of beta chain features in type 1 diabetes. Study results and caveats: Across patients, naive, central memory and Treg TCRB repertoires exhibited apparently greater similarity than was observed across healthy donors. Significant though moderate, a shortening of TCRB CDR3s appeared in all four CD4+ subsets of Type 1 diabetes patients. Insertions at VDJ junctions were less frequent in type 1 diabetes patients. These patients also deleted more nucleotides at the same junctions.

CD4+ naive, central memory, regulatory and stem cell-like memory cells were sorted via CD45RO/CCR7/CD25/CD127/CD95/CD27. Input material: central memory CD4+ T cells from blood. The TCR comes from a woman aged 18 to 35 with type 1 diabetes.

In DNA, the CDR3 is TGCGCCAGCAGTCCAACCGGGACAGGGGGGCCCTACGAGCAGTACTTC. Translating gives CASSPTGTGGPYEQYF. The chain links TRBV23-1 to TRBJ2-7; TRBD1 aligns across 11 bases. TRBV23-1 is treated as an ORF (open reading frame) with a function not yet certain. The CDR3 runs to 16 residues. V was pared by 4 bases and J by 2 bases, with 7 bases of the junction left unmatched.